This is a list of T cell receptor beta chains from one sample in a study of cytomegalovirus exposure and HLA in healthy donors. The assay was immunoSEQ multiplex PCR, and TCRdb's table has in-frame clones only and misses some. This sample yields about 93,000 clones, of which over 75% are seen a single time; about 7.3% belongs to the top ten. The sequenced sample was PBMCs. Receptors were obtained from a man in his thirties or forties in good health and CMV-seronegative. The CDR3 runs from the conserved cysteine through the conserved F or W. The order of the fields is V gene, D gene, J gene, CDR3 DNA, CDR3 protein. The D gene is left open where the match is weak.

v_gene: TRBV7-7; d_gene: TRBD1; j_gene: TRBJ2-5; CDR3nt: TGTGCCAGCAGCCCCTACACGACAGGGCAGGAGACCCAGTACTTC; CDR3aa: CASSPYTTGQETQYF
v_gene: TRBV30; d_gene: NA; j_gene: TRBJ2-7; CDR3nt: TGTGCCTGGAGCCCGCACCGGGGGGAGCAGTACTTC; CDR3aa: CAWSPHRGEQYF
v_gene: TRBV11-3; d_gene: TRBD1; j_gene: TRBJ2-2; CDR3nt: TGTGCCAGCAGCCGGGACAGGGAGAACACCGGGGAGCTGTTTTTT; CDR3aa: CASSRDRENTGELFF
v_gene: TRBV5-4; d_gene: TRBD2; j_gene: TRBJ2-5; CDR3nt: TGTGCCAGCAGGGCTAGCGGGGGCCAAGAGACCCAGTACTTC; CDR3aa: CASRASGGQETQYF
v_gene: TRBV4-3; d_gene: TRBD1; j_gene: TRBJ2-3; CDR3nt: TGCGCCAGCAGCCAAGAGTCCGGACAGGGAGTTTTAGATACGCAGTATTTT; CDR3aa: CASSQESGQGVLDTQYF
v_gene: TRBV7-9; d_gene: NA; j_gene: TRBJ1-2; CDR3nt: TGTTCCAGCAGCTTCGGGGAGTATGGCTACACCTTC; CDR3aa: CSSSFGEYGYTF
v_gene: TRBV5-6; d_gene: NA; j_gene: TRBJ1-5; CDR3nt: TGTGCCAGCAGCTTAACACCCAATCAGCCCCAGCATTTT; CDR3aa: CASSLTPNQPQHF
v_gene: TRBV5-4; d_gene: NA; j_gene: TRBJ1-4; CDR3nt: TGTGCCAGCAGCTCCGGGACAATTGGTAATGAAAAACTGTTTTTT; CDR3aa: CASSSGTIGNEKLFF
v_gene: TRBV27; d_gene: TRBD1; j_gene: TRBJ2-1; CDR3nt: TGTGCCAGCAGTTTGAACAGGGGGCGCATCCCCTACAATGAGCAGTTCTTC; CDR3aa: CASSLNRGRIPYNEQFF
v_gene: TRBV6-5; d_gene: NA; j_gene: TRBJ1-2; CDR3nt: TGTGCCAGCAGCCCCCAGGGGATGGATGGCTACACCTTC; CDR3aa: CASSPQGMDGYTF
v_gene: TRBV7-2; d_gene: NA; j_gene: TRBJ2-2; CDR3nt: TGTGCCAGCAGCTCTATGAACACCGGGGAGCTGTTTTTT; CDR3aa: CASSSMNTGELFF
v_gene: TRBV27; d_gene: NA; j_gene: TRBJ1-6; CDR3nt: TGTGCCAGCAAGGGGGACGTGGATAATTCACCCCTCCACTTT; CDR3aa: CASKGDVDNSPLHF
v_gene: TRBV7-6; d_gene: TRBD2; j_gene: TRBJ2-1; CDR3nt: TGTGCCAGCAGCTTACGACTAGCCCCTTACAATGAGCAGTTCTTC; CDR3aa: CASSLRLAPYNEQFF
v_gene: TRBV6-5; d_gene: NA; j_gene: TRBJ1-2; CDR3nt: TGTGCCAGCAGTTACTCGGCCGCGGATTATGGCTACACCTTC; CDR3aa: CASSYSAADYGYTF
v_gene: TRBV18; d_gene: TRBD1; j_gene: TRBJ2-1; CDR3nt: TGTGCCAGCTCCTCCCTGGGACAGGGAGGTGAGCAGTTCTTC; CDR3aa: CASSSLGQGGEQFF
v_gene: TRBV7-9; d_gene: NA; j_gene: TRBJ1-2; CDR3nt: TGTGCCAGCACCTCATCGGAGGGATCGGACTATGGCTACACCTTC; CDR3aa: CASTSSEGSDYGYTF
v_gene: TRBV5-6; d_gene: TRBD2; j_gene: TRBJ2-7; CDR3nt: TGTGCCAGCAGCTTCGCTAGCGGGGGCTCTGACGAGCAGTACTTC; CDR3aa: CASSFASGGSDEQYF
v_gene: TRBV7-2; d_gene: TRBD2; j_gene: TRBJ2-1; CDR3nt: TGTGCCAGCATCCAGAGGCGGGGGGCAAATGAGCAGTTCTTC; CDR3aa: CASIQRRGANEQFF
v_gene: TRBV5-1; d_gene: NA; j_gene: TRBJ2-7; CDR3nt: TGCGCCAGCAGCTTGGCCCCGGCGGGAACCGTCCACGAGCAGTACTTC; CDR3aa: CASSLAPAGTVHEQYF
v_gene: TRBV2; d_gene: TRBD1; j_gene: TRBJ2-3; CDR3nt: TGTGCCAGCAGTCCCGGACCGGGACAGGGCCCCACAGATACGCAGTATTTT; CDR3aa: CASSPGPGQGPTDTQYF
v_gene: TRBV12-5; d_gene: NA; j_gene: TRBJ1-2; CDR3nt: TGTGCTAGTGGTTTGGGAGGTTCGGGTCGCAACTATGGCTACACCTTC; CDR3aa: CASGLGGSGRNYGYTF
v_gene: TRBV19; d_gene: TRBD2; j_gene: TRBJ2-5; CDR3nt: TGTGCCAGTAGTATTAAAGCGGGGGGCCCACCAATGAGAACCCAGTACTTC; CDR3aa: CASSIKAGGPPMRTQYF
v_gene: TRBV6-5; d_gene: TRBD1; j_gene: TRBJ2-5; CDR3nt: TGTGCCAGCAGAGAGAGCTGGGACAGACAAGAGACCCAGTACTTC; CDR3aa: CASRESWDRQETQYF
v_gene: TRBV6-5; d_gene: TRBD2; j_gene: TRBJ2-7; CDR3nt: TGTGCCAGCAGCCCAGCGGGAGGGCCCTACGAGCAGTACTTC; CDR3aa: CASSPAGGPYEQYF
v_gene: TRBV9; d_gene: TRBD1; j_gene: TRBJ1-5; CDR3nt: TGTGCCAGCAGCGCGGAGACAGGGGAGGCTCAGCCCCAGCATTTT; CDR3aa: CASSAETGEAQPQHF
v_gene: TRBV21-1; d_gene: NA; j_gene: TRBJ2-3; CDR3nt: TGTGCCAGCACGGGGGCAGGGGGTTACCCACAACATTTT; CDR3aa: CASTGAGGYPQHF
v_gene: TRBV5-1; d_gene: NA; j_gene: TRBJ2-7; CDR3nt: TGCGCCAGCAGCTCCGACACCTCCTACGAGCAGTACTTC; CDR3aa: CASSSDTSYEQYF
v_gene: TRBV10-3; d_gene: NA; j_gene: TRBJ2-7; CDR3nt: TGTGCCATCAGCAATCCTTCCGGGATCAACTACGAGCAGTACTTC; CDR3aa: CAISNPSGINYEQYF